Listed below are T cell receptor beta chains from one sample, sequenced in a study of blood T cell repertoires in COVID-19. Sequencing was performed with immunoSEQ multiplex PCR; in TCRdb, only in-frame clones are kept and a portion is missing. The table lists roughly 120,000 clones, 90% of them singletons. Sequenced: peripheral blood. All receptors come from a human donor with active COVID-19. The donor label of this sample is uncertain. Each CDR3 is given without its conserved first and last residue. Fields, in order: V gene, CDR3 protein.

>TRBV5-6
ASSFPDRRSGNTIY
>TRBV24-1
ATSDTRTSRRQETQY
>TRBV4-3
ASSQVSAGGPSSTDTQY
>TRBV19
ASSIARTGLWTEAF
>TRBV9
ASSVVGTGGTEAF
>TRBV2
ASEPFGSGNTIY
>TRBV5-1
ASCRQSPSDTEAF
>TRBV5-4
ASSPREGDTQY
>TRBV2
ASRGQGSNTGELF
>TRBV28
ASRTSGGNEKLF
>TRBV7-9
ASSLYPGNTEAF
>TRBV4-1
ASSQVDSGNYGYT
>TRBV6-5
ASSYPRRGRTEAF
>TRBV11-2
ASSYGALRNTGELF
>TRBV5-6
ASSLTGGLSLVDEKLF
>TRBV3-1/TRBV3-2
ASSQDPVYQPQH
>TRBV10-1
ASSAATNDKPKQY
>TRBV12-3/TRBV12-4
ASSRQGRSEAF
>TRBV6-2/TRBV6-3
ASSYGLGTGRLGYEQY
>TRBV12-3/TRBV12-4
ASSLASGYEQY
>TRBV12-3/TRBV12-4
ASSLPGAGYT
>TRBV4-3
ASSLSTGVPYEQY
>TRBV6-6
ASSHGLAGVSEQY
>TRBV19
ASSIGQNYEQY
>TRBV4-3
ASSQHNSGEQY